Listed below are T cell receptor beta chains from one sample, sequenced in a study of blood T cell repertoires in COVID-19. The method was immunoSEQ multiplex PCR; TCRdb's version includes in-frame clones alone and lacks a portion of them. Here the sample spans just over 95,000 clones, more than 75% being singletons. Input material: peripheral blood. The receptor source for this set is a human donor in a cohort sampled during active COVID-19. Each CDR3 is given with its conserved first and last residue. Fields, in order: J gene, D gene, clone size, V gene, CDR3 DNA, CDR3 protein. The D gene is left open where the match is weak. Clone size appears in some rows only: once, few, many, or a class for an expanded clone.

TRBJ2-4,.,.,TRBV3-1/TRBV3-2,TGTGCCAGCAGCCAAGACCCCGGGACTGTAAACATTCAGTACTTC,CASSQDPGTVNIQYF
TRBJ2-5,TRBD1,once,TRBV12-5,TGTGCTAGTGGTCGCTCCGGGACAGAGACTCAAGAGACCCAGTACTTC,CASGRSGTETQETQYF
TRBJ2-3,TRBD1,.,TRBV5-1,TGCGCCAGCAGTCCACCGGGGACAGGGGGCACAGATACGCAGTATTTT,CASSPPGTGGTDTQYF
TRBJ2-3,TRBD2,once,TRBV7-8,TGTGCCAGCCGCTGGCCAGCGGGGGGGTATAAAAGCACAGATACGCAGTATTTT,CASRWPAGGYKSTDTQYF
TRBJ1-3,.,.,TRBV15,TGTGCCACCAGGGGCAACACCTCTGGAAACACCATATATTTT,CATRGNTSGNTIYF
TRBJ2-2,.,.,TRBV6-4,TGTGCCAGCAAAGGGGCCGCGAGGGGGGAGCTGTTTTTT,CASKGAARGELFF
TRBJ1-6,.,.,TRBV7-3,TGTGCCAGCAGCTCCCAGGGTGGCCCGCTCCACTTT,CASSSQGGPLHF
TRBJ1-2,.,few,TRBV6-1,TGTGCCAGCAGTGAGGCGGGGTCCTATGGCTACACCTTC,CASSEAGSYGYTF
TRBJ1-1,.,.,TRBV7-9,TGTGCCAGCAGCTTAGGGCAGGGGACTGAAGCTTTCTTT,CASSLGQGTEAFF
TRBJ1-3,TRBD1,.,TRBV7-8,TGTGCCAGCAGCTTAGGACTGACAGGGGAAACGTCTGGAAACACCATATATTTT,CASSLGLTGETSGNTIYF
TRBJ1-5,.,.,TRBV4-2,TGTGCCAGCAGCCCCAGATCAGGGGACAATCAGCCCCAGCATTTT,CASSPRSGDNQPQHF
TRBJ2-7,.,.,TRBV30,TGTGCCTGGAGTTTCCAGGGCTACGAGCAGTACTTC,CAWSFQGYEQYF
TRBJ2-7,TRBD2,.,TRBV28,TGTGCCAGCAGTTTGCGAGGGAGGGCTAGGGACGAGCAGTACTTC,CASSLRGRARDEQYF
TRBJ2-2,TRBD2,.,TRBV4-1,TGCGCCAGCAGGGACACTAGCGGGGGGCCGAACACCGGGGAGCTGTTTTTT,CASRDTSGGPNTGELFF
TRBJ2-7,.,.,TRBV11-2,TGTGCCAGCAGCCCTCGCCCAGCGGAGGTCTCCTACGAGCAGTACTTC,CASSPRPAEVSYEQYF
TRBJ2-2,TRBD2,.,TRBV24-1,TGTGCCACCAGCCAAGCGGGGCAGAACACCGGGGAGCTGTTTTTT,CATSQAGQNTGELFF
TRBJ2-1,.,.,TRBV19,TGTGCCAGTAGTATCGGGACTCTGGGTGAGCAGTTCTTC,CASSIGTLGEQFF
TRBJ2-3,TRBD2,.,TRBV5-5,TGTGCCAGCAGCCCTCCGGGACTAGCGGCCACAGATACGCAGTATTTT,CASSPPGLAATDTQYF
TRBJ2-7,.,.,TRBV1,TGCACCAGCAGGCACTATTTTCCGGGACTAGCGGGAGGAAGGTGCTGCGAGCAGTACTTC,CTSRHYFPGLAGGRCCEQYF
TRBJ2-2,TRBD1,once,TRBV7-9,TGTGCCAGCAGCCCCCCGACAGGGGCCACCCGGGAGCTGTTTTTT,CASSPPTGATRELFF
TRBJ1-2,.,.,TRBV4-3,TGCGCCAGCAGCCAAGAAACCGGGACCGGGGGTGGCTACACCTTC,CASSQETGTGGGYTF
TRBJ1-2,TRBD1,.,TRBV5-6,TGTGCCAGCAGCTTACAGGGGGGAGGCTACACCTTC,CASSLQGGGYTF
TRBJ1-5,.,once,TRBV5-4,TGTGCCAGCAGCTCCGGGGGAGGCAATCAGCCCCAGCATTTT,CASSSGGGNQPQHF
TRBJ2-1,.,.,TRBV15,TGTGCCACCAGCATGCGGCAGGGAAGCAGTGAGCAGTTCTTC,CATSMRQGSSEQFF
TRBJ1-5,.,.,TRBV27,TGTGCCAGCAGTTTACCCTCGTATCAGCCCCAGCATTTT,CASSLPSYQPQHF
TRBJ2-1,.,.,TRBV19,TGTGCCAGTAGTATAGGCCAGGGTAACTACAATGAGCAGTTCTTC,CASSIGQGNYNEQFF
TRBJ1-2,TRBD1,.,TRBV7-9,TGTGCCAGCACCCTAGGGACAGCTGGGTATGGCTACACCTTC,CASTLGTAGYGYTF
TRBJ2-7,.,.,TRBV27,TGTGCCAGCAGTTTTGGAGTTGAGTACGAGCAGTACTTC,CASSFGVEYEQYF
TRBJ2-3,.,.,TRBV7-3,TGTGCCAGCAGCTTGTACGGGTCAGATACGCAGTATTTT,CASSLYGSDTQYF
TRBJ1-5,.,.,TRBV27,TGTGCCAGCAGTACCTCAGGGTTCAATCAGCCCCAGCATTTT,CASSTSGFNQPQHF
TRBJ2-7,TRBD2,.,TRBV2,TGTGCCAGCAGTGATATGCGCGGGAGGCCGATCCAGTACTTC,CASSDMRGRPIQYF
TRBJ1-1,.,.,TRBV19,TGTGCCAGTAGTCTGGACACCCCGAACACTGAAGCTTTCTTT,CASSLDTPNTEAFF
TRBJ2-2,.,few,TRBV6-6,TGTGCCAGCAGTGGCATCCCGAACACCGGGGAGCTGTTTTTT,CASSGIPNTGELFF
TRBJ2-3,.,.,TRBV6-2/TRBV6-3,TGTGCCAGCACCCCCAGCGCCCGGGGGGATACGCAGTATTTT,CASTPSARGDTQYF
TRBJ2-1,TRBD2,.,TRBV4-1,TGCGCCAGCAGCCATTCTTCTAGCGGGGGGGACAATGAGCAGTTCTTC,CASSHSSSGGDNEQFF
TRBJ2-1,TRBD2,.,TRBV18,TGTGCCAGCTCACCACCCGGGACTAGCTACAATGAGCAGTTCTTC,CASSPPGTSYNEQFF
TRBJ2-7,.,.,TRBV27,TGTGCCAGCAGTTTATCTACTCGGGGCGAGCAGTACTTC,CASSLSTRGEQYF
TRBJ1-1,.,.,TRBV28,TGTGCCAGCAGTTTAGGGGCCGCGGGAAACACTGAAGCTTTCTTT,CASSLGAAGNTEAFF
TRBJ1-1,.,once,TRBV2,TGTGCCAGCAGTGGGACACCGAACACTGAAGCTTTCTTT,CASSGTPNTEAFF
TRBJ2-1,TRBD1,.,TRBV6-5,TGTGCCAGCAGTCTCACCCGGACAGGGACCAATGAGCAGTTCTTC,CASSLTRTGTNEQFF
TRBJ1-2,.,once,TRBV11-2,TGTGCCAGCAGCTTAGGTCCGAATCCCGGGGATGGCTACACCTTC,CASSLGPNPGDGYTF
TRBJ1-1,.,.,TRBV5-6,TGTGCCAGCAGCTTCGGGCGGGGCCAAGCTTTCTTT,CASSFGRGQAFF
TRBJ2-7,.,.,TRBV21-1,TGTGCCAGCAGCAAAGCTTGGCAGGGGACCTACGAGCAGTACTTC,CASSKAWQGTYEQYF
TRBJ1-6,TRBD1,.,TRBV4-3,TGCGCCAGCAGTCGCGGGACAGGCGATAATTCACCCCTCCACTTT,CASSRGTGDNSPLHF
TRBJ1-1,.,.,TRBV4-1,TGCGCCAGCAGCCCCGGAGGGGGGGGGCTTAACACTGAAGCTTTCTTT,CASSPGGGGLNTEAFF
TRBJ1-2,.,.,TRBV4-1,TGCGCCAGCAGCCAAGTTGATCAGAACCACTATGGCTACACCTTC,CASSQVDQNHYGYTF
TRBJ2-3,.,.,TRBV15,TGTGCCACCAGCAGAGAAATCATCCGCACAGATACGCAGTATTTT,CATSREIIRTDTQYF
TRBJ2-7,TRBD1,.,TRBV19,TGTGCCAGTAGTTCGACAGGGATCCACGAGCAGTACTTC,CASSSTGIHEQYF
TRBJ1-1,.,.,TRBV6-2/TRBV6-3,TGTGCCAGCAGTGAGTGGGACACGAACACTGAAGCTTTCTTT,CASSEWDTNTEAFF
TRBJ2-1,.,.,TRBV18,TGTGCCAGCTCACCACTCCAACAGGGAAAGTACAATGAGCAGTTCTTC,CASSPLQQGKYNEQFF
TRBJ1-2,.,.,TRBV30,TGTGCCTGGACGGAAGGGGTACGGGGCTACACCTTC,CAWTEGVRGYTF
TRBJ1-6,.,few,TRBV5-1,TGCGCCAGCAGCTCCGGCGGGCCCCTCCACTTT,CASSSGGPLHF